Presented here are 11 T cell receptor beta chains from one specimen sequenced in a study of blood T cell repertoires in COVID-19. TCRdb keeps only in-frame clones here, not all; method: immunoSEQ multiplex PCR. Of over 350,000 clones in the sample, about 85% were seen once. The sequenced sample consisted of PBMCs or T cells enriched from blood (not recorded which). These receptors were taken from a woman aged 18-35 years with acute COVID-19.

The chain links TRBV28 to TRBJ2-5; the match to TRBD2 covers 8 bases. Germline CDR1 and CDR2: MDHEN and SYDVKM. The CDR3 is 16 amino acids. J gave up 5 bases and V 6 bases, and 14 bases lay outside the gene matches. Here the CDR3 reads CASSPVRNSGIETQYF. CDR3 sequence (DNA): TGTGCCAGCAGCCCAGTTCGGAATAGCGGGATTGAGACCCAGTACTTC.

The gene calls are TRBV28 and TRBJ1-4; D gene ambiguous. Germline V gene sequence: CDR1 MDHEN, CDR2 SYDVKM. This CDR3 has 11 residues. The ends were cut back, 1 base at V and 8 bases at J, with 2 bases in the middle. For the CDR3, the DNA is TGTGCCAGCAGTTTATCAGAAAAACTGTTTTTT. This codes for CASSLSEKLFF. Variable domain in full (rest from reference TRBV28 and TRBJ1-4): DVKVTQSSRYLVKRTGEKVFLECVQDMDHENMFWYRQDPGLGLRLIYFSYDVKMKEKGDIPEGYSVSREKKERFSLILESASTNQTSMYLCASSLSEKLFFGSGTQLSVL.

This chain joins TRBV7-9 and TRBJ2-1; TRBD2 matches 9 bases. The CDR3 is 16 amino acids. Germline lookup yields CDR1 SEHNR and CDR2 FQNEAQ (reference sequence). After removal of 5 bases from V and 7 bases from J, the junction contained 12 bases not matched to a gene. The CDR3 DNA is TGTGCCAGCAGCCGAATGCGACTAGCGGAACGGAATGAGCAGTTCTTC. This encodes CASSRMRLAERNEQFF.

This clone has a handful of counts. CDR3 residues: CASSQWDRSNEKLFF. CDR3 DNA sequence: TGTGCCAGCAGCCAATGGGACAGATCTAATGAAAAACTGTTTTTT. The chain recombines TRBV3-1 (or the pseudogene TRBV3-2) with TRBJ1-4; 7 bases map to TRBD1. The junction had 3 bases not matched to a gene; V was cut back by 2 bases and J by 3 bases. CDR1 is LGHDT and CDR2 is YNNKEL in the germline V gene (reference sequence). The CDR3 loop spans 15 amino acids.

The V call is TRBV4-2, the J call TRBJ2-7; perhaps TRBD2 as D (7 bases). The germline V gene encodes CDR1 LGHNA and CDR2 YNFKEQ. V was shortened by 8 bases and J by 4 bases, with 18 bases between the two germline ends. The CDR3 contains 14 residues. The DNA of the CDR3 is TGTGCCAGCCAGCCCTACGGGGGGCCGTACGAGCAGTACTTC. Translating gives CASQPYGGPYEQYF.

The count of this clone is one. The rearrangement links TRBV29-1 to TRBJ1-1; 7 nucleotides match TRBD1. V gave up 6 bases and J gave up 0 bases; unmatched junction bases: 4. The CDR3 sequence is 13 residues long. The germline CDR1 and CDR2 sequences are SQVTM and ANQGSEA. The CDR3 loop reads CSVPGQLNTEAFF. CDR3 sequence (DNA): TGCAGCGTACCGGGACAGTTGAACACTGAAGCTTTCTTT.

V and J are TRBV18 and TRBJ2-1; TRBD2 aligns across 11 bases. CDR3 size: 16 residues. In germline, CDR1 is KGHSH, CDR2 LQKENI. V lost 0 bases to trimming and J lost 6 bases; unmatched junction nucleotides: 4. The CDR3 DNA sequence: TGTGCCAGCTCACCACCGGTACTAGCGGGAGTCAATGAGCAGTTCTTC. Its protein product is CASSPPVLAGVNEQFF.

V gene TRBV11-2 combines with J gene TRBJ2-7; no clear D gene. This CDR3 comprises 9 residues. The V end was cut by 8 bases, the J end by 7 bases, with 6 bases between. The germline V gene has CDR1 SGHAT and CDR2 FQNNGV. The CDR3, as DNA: TGTGCCAGCGGGCCGGAGCAGTACTTC. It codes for CASGPEQYF.

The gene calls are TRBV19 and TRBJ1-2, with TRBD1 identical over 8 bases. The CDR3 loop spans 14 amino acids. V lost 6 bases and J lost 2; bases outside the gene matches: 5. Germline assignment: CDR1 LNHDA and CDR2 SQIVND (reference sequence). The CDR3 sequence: CASRTNRGNYGYTF. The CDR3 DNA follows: TGTGCCAGTAGGACAAACAGGGGGAACTATGGCTACACCTTC.

CDR3 bases: TGTGCCAGCAGCCCTCCGGCGGGAGAGACCCAGTACTTC. Encoded protein: CASSPPAGETQYF. The rearrangement joins TRBV13 to TRBJ2-5; tentatively, D is TRBD2 (5 bases). V was pared by 5 bases and J by 4 bases, with 11 bases between. The CDR3 has 13 amino acids. Germline CDR1 is PRHDT and CDR2 is FYEKMQ (reference sequence).

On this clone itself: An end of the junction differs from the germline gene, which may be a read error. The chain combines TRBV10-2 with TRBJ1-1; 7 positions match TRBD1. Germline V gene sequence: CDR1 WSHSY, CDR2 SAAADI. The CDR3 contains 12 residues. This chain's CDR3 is CASSGGRQTGRF. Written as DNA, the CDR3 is TGCGCCAGCAGTGGGGGGAGGCAGACAGGGCGCTTT.